These T cell receptor beta chains were read from a single sample in a study of cytomegalovirus exposure and HLA in healthy donors. Using immunoSEQ multiplex PCR, the repertoire was profiled, and TCRdb retains in-frame clones only, with some absent. The sample lists roughly 150,000 clones, 82% occurring once. Sequencing was carried out using PBMCs. These receptors all come from a woman aged 45-60 years in good health and CMV-seropositive. Each CDR3 is given with its conserved first and last residue. A D gene is named only where the DNA matches it firmly. Size values are once, few and many counts, or a class for expanded clones, and some rows have none.

v_gene,d_gene,abundance,j_gene,CDR3aa,CDR3nt
TRBV4-1,-,-,TRBJ2-4,CASSQPRADRNIQYF,TGCGCCAGCAGCCAACCCAGGGCTGATAGAAACATTCAGTACTTC
TRBV6-1,-,-,TRBJ1-1,CASSDRYTEAFF,TGTGCCAGCAGTGACAGGTACACTGAAGCTTTCTTT
TRBV19,-,-,TRBJ2-3,CASSIGSTLGDTQYF,TGTGCCAGTAGTATAGGGTCGACTTTAGGAGATACGCAGTATTTT
TRBV19,TRBD2,-,TRBJ2-3,CASSIRILAGGSTDTQYF,TGTGCCAGTAGTATACGTATCTTAGCGGGGGGGAGCACAGATACGCAGTATTTT
TRBV14,TRBD2,-,TRBJ2-7,CASSILAGVLHEQYF,TGTGCCAGCAGCATCCTAGCGGGGGTTCTCCACGAGCAGTACTTC
TRBV6-4,TRBD2,few,TRBJ2-3,CASTALAGATDTQYF,TGTGCCAGCACAGCCCTAGCGGGGGCCACAGATACGCAGTATTTT
TRBV7-2,-,-,TRBJ2-5,CASSFRGRQETQYF,TGTGCCAGCAGCTTCCGGGGTAGGCAAGAGACCCAGTACTTC
TRBV28,-,-,TRBJ2-7,CASSQFAYEQYF,TGTGCCAGCAGTCAATTTGCCTACGAGCAGTACTTC
TRBV7-9,-,-,TRBJ2-2,CASSLAEVLNTGELFF,TGTGCCAGCAGCTTAGCGGAGGTTTTGAACACCGGGGAGCTGTTTTTT
TRBV18,TRBD2,-,TRBJ2-7,CASSPGAGGTYEQYF,TGTGCCAGCTCACCCGGAGCGGGGGGCACTTACGAGCAGTACTTC
TRBV19,-,-,TRBJ1-5,CASSTPTGNNQPQHF,TGTGCCAGTAGTACACCCACAGGGAACAATCAGCCCCAGCATTTT
TRBV13,TRBD2,-,TRBJ2-1,CASSLLGTSGGSSYNEQFF,TGTGCCAGCAGCTTACTCGGGACTAGCGGGGGGAGCTCCTACAATGAGCAGTTCTTC
TRBV6-1,TRBD1,-,TRBJ2-3,CASSSRGPDTQYF,TGTGCCAGCAGTTCCAGGGGGCCAGATACGCAGTATTTT
TRBV19,TRBD1,-,TRBJ1-1,CASKRGQGDSNTEAFF,TGTGCCAGTAAAAGGGGGCAGGGCGACTCGAACACTGAAGCTTTCTTT
TRBV7-8,-,-,TRBJ2-7,CASSLRPEGRGHYEQYF,TGTGCCAGCAGCTTAAGGCCCGAAGGCAGGGGTCACTACGAGCAGTACTTC
TRBV7-6,TRBD2,-,TRBJ2-3,CASSFGAGGGTDTQYF,TGTGCCAGCAGCTTCGGAGCGGGGGGGGGCACAGATACGCAGTATTTT
TRBV2,-,-,TRBJ1-5,CASSVQSSNQPQHF,TGTGCCAGCAGTGTGCAAAGCAGCAATCAGCCCCAGCATTTT
TRBV5-1,-,-,TRBJ2-2,CASRLVEAGELFF,TGCGCCAGCCGATTAGTGGAGGCCGGGGAGCTGTTTTTT
TRBV7-8,TRBD1,once,TRBJ1-5,CASSSLQGSNQPQHF,TGTGCCAGCAGCTCTCTACAGGGGAGCAATCAGCCCCAGCATTTT
TRBV5-1,TRBD1,-,TRBJ1-4,CASSPGQGYEKLFF,TGCGCCAGCAGCCCGGGACAGGGTTATGAAAAACTGTTTTTT
TRBV2,TRBD1,-,TRBJ1-2,CASSDRGDYGYTF,TGTGCCAGCAGTGACAGGGGGGACTATGGCTACACCTTC
TRBV6-1,-,-,TRBJ1-5,CASSEAGADNQPQHF,TGTGCCAGCAGTGAAGCCGGAGCTGATAATCAGCCCCAGCATTTT
TRBV19,-,-,TRBJ1-1,CARRSRGSKGTEAFF,TGTGCCAGAAGGTCGAGGGGGTCTAAGGGGACTGAAGCTTTCTTT
TRBV6-1,-,-,TRBJ1-2,CASAVGGNYGYTF,TGTGCCAGCGCTGTTGGGGGCAACTATGGCTACACCTTC
TRBV5-1,-,-,TRBJ2-7,CASSRGGYEQYF,TGCGCCAGCAGCAGAGGGGGCTACGAGCAGTACTTC
TRBV7-2,-,-,TRBJ1-1,CASSPLREAFF,TGTGCCAGCAGCCCTCTCCGTGAAGCTTTCTTT
TRBV7-9,-,-,TRBJ1-4,CASSSGGRLKLFF,TGTGCCAGCAGCTCGGGGGGGCGTTTGAAACTGTTTTTT
TRBV10-3,TRBD1,-,TRBJ1-1,CAIRTGGGTEAFF,TGTGCCATCAGGACAGGGGGAGGCACTGAAGCTTTCTTT
TRBV9,-,-,TRBJ2-6,CASSRLQGGSGANVLTF,TGTGCCAGCAGCCGATTACAGGGCGGCTCTGGGGCCAACGTCCTGACTTTC
TRBV7-2,TRBD1,-,TRBJ2-3,CASSPGQGRDTQYF,TGTGCCAGCAGCCCCGGACAGGGAAGAGATACGCAGTATTTT
TRBV29-1,-,-,TRBJ1-1,CSVGLLRDTEAFF,TGCAGCGTTGGGTTGCTTCGGGACACTGAAGCTTTCTTT
TRBV6-6,-,-,TRBJ2-2,CASRKGTGELFF,TGTGCCAGCAGGAAGGGGACCGGGGAGCTGTTTTTT
TRBV6-6,-,-,TRBJ1-2,CASSYVVQGNGYTF,TGTGCCAGCAGTTACGTCGTCCAGGGAAATGGCTACACCTTC
TRBV6-1,-,-,TRBJ1-5,CASSERWVEPQHF,TGTGCCAGCAGTGAGAGGTGGGTAGAGCCCCAGCATTTT
TRBV30,-,-,TRBJ1-6,CAWSVMRRNNSPLHF,TGTGCCTGGAGTGTAATGCGGAGGAACAATTCACCCCTCCACTTT